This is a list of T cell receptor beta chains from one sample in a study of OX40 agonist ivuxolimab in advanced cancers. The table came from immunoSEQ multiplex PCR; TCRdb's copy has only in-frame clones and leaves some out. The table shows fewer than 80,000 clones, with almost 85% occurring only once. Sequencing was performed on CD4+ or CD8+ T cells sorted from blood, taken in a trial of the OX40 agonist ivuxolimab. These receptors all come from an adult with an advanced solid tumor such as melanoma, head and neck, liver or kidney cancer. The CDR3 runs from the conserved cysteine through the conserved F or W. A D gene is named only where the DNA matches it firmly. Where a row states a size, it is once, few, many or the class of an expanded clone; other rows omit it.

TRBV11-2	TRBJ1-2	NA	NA	TGTGCCAGCAGCTTAAGGTTCGCGGGCTTCTATGGCTACACCTTC	CASSLRFAGFYGYTF
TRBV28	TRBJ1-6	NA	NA	TGTGCCAGCAGTTTCTCTAATTCACCCCTCCACTTT	CASSFSNSPLHF
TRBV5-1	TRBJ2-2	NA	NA	TGCGCCAGCAGCTTCCAGACAGAGACCGGGGAGCTGTTTTTT	CASSFQTETGELFF
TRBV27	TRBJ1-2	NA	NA	TGTGCCAGCAGTTTAAAGGGGGATAACTATGGCTACACCTTC	CASSLKGDNYGYTF
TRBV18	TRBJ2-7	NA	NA	TGTGCCAGCTCACCCGCTATACTCTACGAGCAGTACTTC	CASSPAILYEQYF
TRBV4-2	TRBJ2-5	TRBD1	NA	TGTGCCAGCAGCCAGGCCGGGACAGGGGGTCGACACGAGACCCAGTACTTC	CASSQAGTGGRHETQYF
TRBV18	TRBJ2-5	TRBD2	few	TGTGCCAGCTCAACAGGACTAGCGGTGCAGGAGACCCAGTACTTC	CASSTGLAVQETQYF
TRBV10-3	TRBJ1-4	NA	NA	TGTGCCATCAGAAGGGACGGAGGGAATGAAAAACTGTTTTTT	CAIRRDGGNEKLFF
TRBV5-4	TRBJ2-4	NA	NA	TGTGCCAGCAGCTTGGCCACAGGGACAAACATTCAGTACTTC	CASSLATGTNIQYF
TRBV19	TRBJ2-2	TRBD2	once	TGTGCCAGTAGTATATATCGGGCTAGCGGGGCCGGGGAGCTGTTTTTT	CASSIYRASGAGELFF
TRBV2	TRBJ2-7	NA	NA	TGTGCCAGCAGAGATTTAGTGGACGTTCCCTACGAGCAGTACTTC	CASRDLVDVPYEQYF
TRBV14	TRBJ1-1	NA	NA	TGTGCCAGCAGCCCATTTGGGGGTGGTGAAGCTTTCTTT	CASSPFGGGEAFF
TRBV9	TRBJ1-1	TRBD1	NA	TGTGCCAGCAGCAACTCTGGGACAGGGGGGATGAACACTGAAGCTTTCTTT	CASSNSGTGGMNTEAFF
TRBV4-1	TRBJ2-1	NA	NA	TGCGCCAGCAGCCAAAAAAAGGTTATCTCCTACAATGAGCAGTTCTTC	CASSQKKVISYNEQFF
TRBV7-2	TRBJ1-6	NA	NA	TGTGCCAGCAGCTTAGTGTATGATTCACCCCTCCACTTT	CASSLVYDSPLHF
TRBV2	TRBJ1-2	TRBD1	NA	TGTGCCAGCACGGGGACAGGCCAGGGTTATGGCTACACCTTC	CASTGTGQGYGYTF
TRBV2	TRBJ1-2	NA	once	TGTGCCAGCAACGGGGATACGGGCGGCTACACCTTC	CASNGDTGGYTF
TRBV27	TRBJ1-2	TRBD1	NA	TGTGCCAGCAGGATGGGACAGGGGGTCGGTGGCTACACCTTC	CASRMGQGVGGYTF
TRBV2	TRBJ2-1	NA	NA	TGTGCCAGCAGCAGGTACAATGAGCAGTTCTTC	CASSRYNEQFF
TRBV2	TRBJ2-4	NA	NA	TGTGCCAGCAGTTCTCAGGGGGGATGGGGAAACATTCAGTACTTC	CASSSQGGWGNIQYF
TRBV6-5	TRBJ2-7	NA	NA	TGTGCCAGCAGTTACTCCCAGGGAGACGAGCAGTACTTC	CASSYSQGDEQYF
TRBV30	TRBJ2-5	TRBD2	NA	TGTGCCTGGAGTATCCGGGGGGGGGTTCTGGAGACCCAGTACTTC	CAWSIRGGVLETQYF
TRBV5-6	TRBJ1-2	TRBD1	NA	TGTGCCAGCAGCTTGAGAGGGGGCGAGTATGGCTACACCTTC	CASSLRGGEYGYTF
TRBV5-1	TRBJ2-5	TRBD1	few	TGCGCCAGCAGACGGACAGGGTTACAAGAGACCCAGTACTTC	CASRRTGLQETQYF
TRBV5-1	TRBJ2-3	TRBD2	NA	TGCGCCAGCAGCCCGAGCGGGGGGCGGGGCACAGATACGCAGTATTTT	CASSPSGGRGTDTQYF
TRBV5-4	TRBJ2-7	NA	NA	TGTGCCAGCAGCTATGAGACAGGACCCTACGAGCAGTACTTC	CASSYETGPYEQYF
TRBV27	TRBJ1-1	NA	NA	TGTGCCAGCAGTTTATCGTGGGGTCTTGGCACTGAAGCTTTCTTT	CASSLSWGLGTEAFF
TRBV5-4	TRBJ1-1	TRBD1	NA	TGTGCCAGCAGCGTCGGTTCCAGGGGGGAAGCTTTCTTT	CASSVGSRGEAFF
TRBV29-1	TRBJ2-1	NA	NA	TGCAGCGTTGGGAACCGGGAGCAGTTCTTC	CSVGNREQFF
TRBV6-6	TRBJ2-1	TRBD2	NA	TGTGCCAGCACAGAGACTATCGGGAGGGTAGGGACTGAGCAGTTCTTC	CASTETIGRVGTEQFF
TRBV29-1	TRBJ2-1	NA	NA	TGCAGCGTAGCCGGGACGGCTGGGGGTGGGTCCTACAATGAGCAGTTCTTC	CSVAGTAGGGSYNEQFF
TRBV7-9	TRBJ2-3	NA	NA	TGTGCCAGCAGCTTCAGCACAGATACGCAGTATTTT	CASSFSTDTQYF
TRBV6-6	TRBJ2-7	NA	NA	TGTGCCAGCAAACTGGGGGTTATCTCCTACGAGCAGTACTTC	CASKLGVISYEQYF
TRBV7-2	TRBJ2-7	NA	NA	TGTGCCAGCAGCTTAGGACCCCTCTACGAGCAGTACTTC	CASSLGPLYEQYF
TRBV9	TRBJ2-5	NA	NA	TGTGCCAGCAGCGTAGGCCCGGGCGAGGAGACCCAGTACTTC	CASSVGPGEETQYF
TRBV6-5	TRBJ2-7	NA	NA	TGTGCCAGCACCAGAGGGGGGAGCCACGAGCAGTACTTC	CASTRGGSHEQYF
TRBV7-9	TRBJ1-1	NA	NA	TGTGCCAGCAGCGAGATGGGGGACCCCATCGCTGAAGCTTTCTTT	CASSEMGDPIAEAFF
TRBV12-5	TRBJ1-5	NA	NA	TGTGCTAGTGGTTTAGGGAGCAATCAGCCCCAGCATTTT	CASGLGSNQPQHF
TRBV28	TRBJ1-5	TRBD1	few	TGTGCCAGCAGTTTACTGGACAGGGACAATCAGCCCCAGCATTTT	CASSLLDRDNQPQHF
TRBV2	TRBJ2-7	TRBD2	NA	TGTGCCAGCAGTGAAGCTTCTAGCGGGGGAAGGTTGGGCTCCTACGAGCAGTACTTC	CASSEASSGGRLGSYEQYF
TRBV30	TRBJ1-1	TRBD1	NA	TGTGCCTGGAGCGGGACAGGGACTGAAGCTTTCTTT	CAWSGTGTEAFF
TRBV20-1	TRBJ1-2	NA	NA	TGCAGTGCTAGGTACCTTGTGGGCTACACCTTC	CSARYLVGYTF
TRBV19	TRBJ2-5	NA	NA	TGTGCCAGTAGTGTACAGGGTGGAGAGACCCAGTACTTC	CASSVQGGETQYF
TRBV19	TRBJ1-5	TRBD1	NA	TGTGCCAGTAGTATCCCGACAGGGGGCCAGCCCCAGCATTTT	CASSIPTGGQPQHF
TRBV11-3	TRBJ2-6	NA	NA	TGTGCCAGCAGCTTACATGGGGCCAACGTCCTGACTTTC	CASSLHGANVLTF
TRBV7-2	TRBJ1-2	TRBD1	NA	TGTGCCAGCAGGTTGACAGGGAACTATGGCTACACCTTC	CASRLTGNYGYTF
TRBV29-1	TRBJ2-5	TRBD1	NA	TGCAGCGTTGCCACAGGGGCTGAGACCCAGTACTTC	CSVATGAETQYF
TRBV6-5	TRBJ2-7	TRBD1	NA	TGTGCCAGCAGTTACAGACAGGGTACCTACGAGCAGTACTTC	CASSYRQGTYEQYF
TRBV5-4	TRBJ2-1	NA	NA	TGTGCCAGCAGCCAAGGGAGCGGTGTGAGTGAGCAGTTCTTC	CASSQGSGVSEQFF
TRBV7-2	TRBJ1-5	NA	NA	TGTGCCAGCAGCTTAGCGCGGGGGAGGGATCAGCCCCAGCATTTT	CASSLARGRDQPQHF
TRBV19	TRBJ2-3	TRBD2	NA	TGTGCCAGTAGGAGGGGACTAGACCTCACAGATACGCAGTATTTT	CASRRGLDLTDTQYF
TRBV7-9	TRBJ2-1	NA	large	TGTGCCAGCAGCACAGGGTGGAGCTCCTACAATGAGCAGTTCTTC	CASSTGWSSYNEQFF